This entry concerns a single T cell receptor (beta chain). The immunoSEQ assay was v3. TCRdb's copy holds only in-frame clones and misses some; the assay was immunoSEQ multiplex PCR. Of about 95,000 clones listed, roughly 65% are singletons. CDR3 length: 13 amino acids. Trimming took off 4 bases at V and 4 bases at J, with 8 bases between the two ends. The germline V gene encodes CDR1 SGHTA and CDR2 FQGTGA. The time point: pre-treatment sample, taken before nivolumab and TIL therapy. Tumor tissue came from excised metastases, mostly pleural nodules or supraclavicular lymph nodes. This sample was included in a study of TIL therapy for anti-PD-1-resistant metastatic lung cancer. Whole-study context: Most patients had lung adenocarcinoma; a few tumors were EGFR-mutant, two ALK-rearranged; half smoked currently or formerly. Tumors carried a median 1.5 non-synonymous mutations per megabase.

Material: tumor tissue, obtained at baseline. The rearrangement joins TRBV7-3 to TRBJ2-1; D unresolved. The receptor comes from a person between 25 and 79 years old with non-small cell lung cancer. The CDR3 DNA reads as TGTGCCAGCAGCTCTACAGTATACAATGAGCAGTTCTTC. This sequence encodes CASSSTVYNEQFF.